This TCR beta chain appears in the sequencing data of a study of technical replicates of blood from a few donors. Between the trimmed V and J ends, which lost 6 bases and 5 bases, there was a span of 7 bases. From germline, CDR1 is MRHNA and CDR2 SNTAGT. The CDR3 has 12 residues. The assay was immunoSEQ multiplex PCR, and TCRdb's table has in-frame clones only and misses some. The sample consists of about 68,000 clones, 95% to 97% of them appearing once. Sequencing was performed on T cells isolated from PBMCs. This TCR was recovered from a human donor in good health. The chain recombines TRBV6-4 with TRBJ2-2; D may be TRBD2 (6 bases). CDR3 region: CASRRGTGELFF. DNA for the CDR3: TGTGCCAGCAGACGGGGGACCGGGGAGCTGTTTTTT.